The rows below give T cell receptor beta chains drawn from one sample of a study of blood T cell repertoires in COVID-19. Sequencing used immunoSEQ multiplex PCR; TCRdb keeps in-frame clones, though not all of them. Here the sample spans about 63,000 clones, 79% being singletons. Sequencing was performed on peripheral blood. These receptor sequences come from a human donor in a cohort sampled during active COVID-19. Each CDR3 is given with its conserved first and last residue. Fields, in order: V gene, D gene, clone size, J gene, CDR3 protein, CDR3 DNA. The D gene is left open where the match is weak. A clone size is listed for some rows: how often the clone was seen (once, few, many), or a class if it is expanded.

TRBV7-2	TRBD1	NA	TRBJ2-7	CASSLVGQGRDEQYF	TGTGCCAGCAGCTTAGTCGGACAGGGCCGTGACGAGCAGTACTTC
TRBV7-6	TRBD2	NA	TRBJ2-5	CASSLLGEGETQYF	TGTGCCAGCAGCTTACTAGGGGAGGGGGAGACCCAGTACTTC
TRBV7-9	NA	NA	TRBJ1-1	CASSLSGTNTEAFF	TGTGCCAGCAGCTTAAGTGGCACCAACACTGAAGCTTTCTTT
TRBV7-2	NA	NA	TRBJ2-1	CASSSNKPYNEQFF	TGTGCCAGCAGCTCCAATAAGCCTTACAATGAGCAGTTCTTC
TRBV6-5	TRBD2	NA	TRBJ2-3	CASALAGGSTDTQYF	TGTGCCTCCGCGCTGGCGGGAGGAAGCACAGATACGCAGTATTTT
TRBV2	NA	NA	TRBJ1-5	CASSGTENQPQHF	TGTGCCAGCAGTGGCACAGAGAATCAGCCCCAGCATTTT
TRBV15	TRBD1	NA	TRBJ1-1	CATSRDGTERGPPEAFF	TGTGCCACCAGCAGAGACGGGACAGAGAGGGGGCCCCCTGAAGCTTTCTTT
TRBV7-9	NA	NA	TRBJ2-1	CASSVGQTARFF	TGTGCCAGCAGCGTTGGACAGACTGCGCGGTTCTTC
TRBV7-8	NA	NA	TRBJ1-5	CASSLDRNQPQHF	TGTGCCAGCAGCTTAGATAGAAATCAGCCCCAGCATTTT
TRBV30	NA	NA	TRBJ2-6	CAWSFRLRSGANVLTF	TGTGCCTGGAGTTTCAGGTTACGCTCTGGGGCCAACGTCCTGACTTTC
TRBV7-2	NA	once	TRBJ2-5	CASSRGQRETQYF	TGTGCCAGCAGTCGGGGACAACGGGAGACCCAGTACTTC
TRBV6-2/TRBV6-3	NA	NA	TRBJ2-1	CASSPLREQFF	TGTGCCAGCAGCCCTCTCAGGGAGCAGTTCTTC
TRBV7-2	TRBD1	NA	TRBJ2-7	CASSSQTGSYEQYF	TGTGCCAGCAGCTCACAGACAGGGTCCTACGAGCAGTACTTC
TRBV28	NA	NA	TRBJ1-2	CASTTGSVYGYTF	TGTGCCAGCACCACAGGGTCGGTCTATGGCTACACCTTC
TRBV30	NA	NA	TRBJ2-5	CAWSSAGQETQYF	TGTGCCTGGAGTTCCGCAGGGCAAGAGACCCAGTACTTC
TRBV6-4	NA	NA	TRBJ2-2	CASSDLRRLDISGELFF	TGTGCCAGCAGTGACCTAAGGAGGCTGGATATCTCCGGGGAGCTGTTTTTT
TRBV6-1	TRBD2	NA	TRBJ2-1	CASSEGGSGRGYEQFF	TGTGCCAGCAGTGAAGGGGGAAGCGGGAGAGGATATGAGCAGTTCTTC
TRBV5-4	NA	few	TRBJ2-1	CASSPGFSGRALGGNEQFF	TGTGCCAGCAGCCCAGGCTTTAGCGGCCGGGCCCTCGGGGGCAATGAGCAGTTCTTC
TRBV9	TRBD2	NA	TRBJ2-1	CASSEETSANNEQFF	TGTGCCAGCAGCGAGGAGACTAGCGCCAACAATGAGCAGTTCTTC
TRBV7-3	TRBD1	few	TRBJ2-7	CASSPGGQAYEQYF	TGTGCCAGCAGCCCAGGGGGCCAGGCCTACGAGCAGTACTTC
TRBV5-1	NA	NA	TRBJ1-1	CASSFSTTNTEAFF	TGCGCCAGCAGCTTCTCCACGACAAACACTGAAGCTTTCTTT
TRBV4-1	NA	few	TRBJ2-7	CASSQDPAGQYYSYEQYF	TGCGCCAGCAGCCAAGATCCAGCGGGACAATATTACTCCTACGAGCAGTACTTC
TRBV7-6	TRBD2	NA	TRBJ2-1	CASSPGLAGNNEQFF	TGTGCCAGCAGCCCGGGACTAGCGGGAAACAATGAGCAGTTCTTC
TRBV15	TRBD1	once	TRBJ2-7	CATSLVGDRGRYEQYF	TGTGCCACCAGCTTGGTAGGGGACAGGGGGAGGTACGAGCAGTACTTC
TRBV19	NA	NA	TRBJ2-2	CASSQIGELFF	TGTGCCAGTAGCCAAATCGGGGAGCTGTTTTTT
TRBV28	NA	once	TRBJ2-7	CATGSKPYEQYF	TGTGCAACAGGGTCGAAACCCTACGAGCAGTACTTC
TRBV18	TRBD1	NA	TRBJ1-5	CASSRTGGGNQPQHF	TGTGCCAGCTCACGGACAGGGGGCGGGAATCAGCCCCAGCATTTT